These 32 T cell receptor beta chains were sequenced from one sample in a study of identifying expanded T cells in peripheral blood. Measured with immunoSEQ multiplex PCR; TCRdb has only the in-frame clones, and not every one. The data hold some 70,000 clones, with 90% observed a single time. What was sequenced was blood. Receptors originate from a person between 18 and 75 years old in good health.

The V and J genes are TRBV19 and TRBJ1-2; 7 positions agree with TRBD1. Losses at the gene ends were 8 bases for V and 2 bases for J; bases not matched to a gene: 8. The CDR3 loop spans 14 amino acids. In germline, CDR1 is LNHDA, CDR2 SQIVND (reference sequence). CDR3 bases: TGTGCCAGTCTACAGACAGGGCTGAACTATGGCTACACCTTC. This codes for CASLQTGLNYGYTF.

In regard to this clone: The junction departs from germline at one end; a sequencing error may be responsible. This chain links TRBV7-7 with TRBJ2-2, with a possible D match to TRBD2 (6 bases). The V gene's germline CDR1 is SSHAT and CDR2 FNYEAQ (reference sequence). The CDR3 consists of 14 residues. CDR3 residues: CASSPLGGTGELFF. The CDR3 DNA reads TGTGCTAGCAGCCCCCTCGGGGGAACCGGGGAGCTGTTTTTT.

This clone was seen a single time. The chain is built from TRBV19 and TRBJ2-7, with 11 bases that match TRBD2. Losses at the gene ends were 7 bases for V and 2 bases for J; bases not matched to a gene: 7. Germline V gene sequence: CDR1 LNHDA, CDR2 SQIVND (reference sequence). The length of the CDR3 is 15 residues. DNA for the CDR3: TGTGCCAGTACAACCGGGACTAGCGGAGCCTACGAGCAGTACTTC. Translating gives CASTTGTSGAYEQYF.

The chain joins TRBV7-8 to TRBJ2-3; D not resolved. Germline V CDR1 and CDR2: SGHVS, FQNEAQ. The CDR3 runs to 17 residues. The V gene lost 3 bases and the J gene lost 1 base, with 17 bases spanning the gap. CDR3 region: CASSLYSVGRGTDTQYF. Written as DNA, the CDR3 is TGTGCCAGCAGCTTGTATAGTGTCGGCAGAGGCACAGATACGCAGTATTTT.

This clone has just one count. The chain recombines TRBV5-6 with TRBJ2-7; TRBD2 agrees at 9 bases. This CDR3 has 16 residues. Germline CDR1 is SGHDT and CDR2 is YYEEEE. The V and J ends lost 5 bases and 2 bases, in that order; junction bases with no gene match: 11. The CDR3: CASRGFLAGPPYEQYF. CDR3 nucleotides: TGTGCCAGCAGGGGATTTCTAGCGGGGCCCCCCTACGAGCAGTACTTC.

In DNA form, the CDR3 reads TGTGCCAGCAGCCTCGGCGGGCCACGCGAGCAGTACTTC. Protein: CASSLGGPREQYF. The chain couples TRBV7-6 to TRBJ2-7; a possible D gene is TRBD2 (5 bases). CDR3 size: 13 residues. Germline CDR1 is SGHVS and CDR2 is FNYEAQ. V lost 5 bases and J 6 bases, leaving 14 bases between the germline ends. Looking up the rest from reference TRBV7-6 and TRBJ2-7 gives the full variable domain: GAGVSQSPRYKVTKRGQDVALRCDPISGHVSLYWYRQALGQGPEFLTYFNYEAQQDKSGLPNDRFSAERPEGSISTLTIQRTEQRDSAMYRCASSLGGPREQYFGPGTRLTVT.

This sequence joins TRBV18 and TRBJ1-3; D perhaps matches TRBD1 (5 bases). Germline lookup yields CDR1 KGHSH and CDR2 LQKENI. The CDR3 totals 16 residues. Trimming removed 1 base at V and 4 bases at J, with 14 bases between. The chain's CDR3 is CASSPRVERDGNTIYF. The DNA of the CDR3 is TGTGCCAGCTCACCACGGGTGGAAAGGGACGGAAACACCATATATTTT.

This chain uses TRBV9 with TRBJ2-2; D remains unclear. The CDR3 is made up of 13 amino acids. Germline-derived CDR1 and CDR2 are SGDLS and YYNGEE. The V end was cut by 0 bases, the J end by 4 bases, with 4 bases between. The CDR3 spells CASSVVGTGELFF. CDR3 nucleotides: TGTGCCAGCAGCGTAGTTGGCACCGGGGAGCTGTTTTTT.

The V gene is TRBV6-5, the J gene TRBJ2-7; 12 nucleotides line up with TRBD2. The CDR3 extends over 15 amino acids. V was pared by 7 bases and J by 7 bases, with 11 bases of the junction left unmatched. From germline, CDR1 is MNHEY and CDR2 SVGAGI. The CDR3 sequence is CASTGPSGGAREQYF. CDR3 nucleotides: TGTGCCAGCACGGGACCTAGCGGGGGGGCGCGGGAGCAGTACTTC.

The V call is TRBV10-3, the J call TRBJ2-7; D is perhaps TRBD1 (6 bases). CDR1 is ENHRY, CDR2 SYGVKD, per germline. The length of the CDR3 is 14 residues. Between the trimmed V and J ends, which lost 2 bases and 3 bases, there was a span of 11 bases. The CDR3 DNA follows: TGTGCCATCAGTGAGGGGGGCTATGACTACGAGCAGTACTTC. As protein: CAISEGGYDYEQYF.

The chain recombines TRBV19 with TRBJ2-1, with TRBD2 as a possible D gene (5 bases). From germline, CDR1 is LNHDA and CDR2 SQIVND (reference sequence). The CDR3 is 14 residues long. V lost 3 bases and J lost 6, with 12 bases in between. CDR3 sequence (DNA): TGTGCCAGTAGTATTGACGGGCGGGCCAATGAGCAGTTCTTC. Its translation is CASSIDGRANEQFF. The variable domain in full, with the rest retrieved from reference TRBV19 and TRBJ2-1, is DGGITQSPKYLFRKEGQNVTLSCEQNLNHDAMYWYRQDPGQGLRLIYYSQIVNDFQKGDIAEGYSVSREKKESFPLTVTSAQKNPTAFYLCASSIDGRANEQFFGPGTRLTVL.

The gene calls are TRBV11-2 and TRBJ2-7, with 10 positions matching TRBD2. The junction had 7 bases not matched to a gene; V was cut back by 5 bases and J by 0 bases. This CDR3 has 16 amino acids. CDR1 is SGHAT and CDR2 is FQNNGV in the germline V gene. Written as DNA, the CDR3 is TGTGCCAGCAGCCAGGGGGTAGCGGGGGGCTCCTACGAGCAGTACTTC. It specifies CASSQGVAGGSYEQYF.

The gene calls are TRBV11-3 and TRBJ2-3, with no clear D. Germline V CDR1 and CDR2: SGHNT, YENEEA. The CDR3 extends over 12 amino acids. Trimming took 4 bases from V and 7 from J, leaving 9 bases between them. This CDR3 is CASSYDDYTQYF. Written as DNA, the CDR3 is TGTGCCAGCAGCTATGACGACTATACGCAGTATTTT.

The chain recombines TRBV5-1 with TRBJ2-5; 7 bases match TRBD1. Germline V gene sequence: CDR1 SGHRS, CDR2 YFSETQ. V trimming: 5 bases; J trimming: 4 bases; junction bases outside the gene matches: 5. The CDR3 sequence is 13 residues long. The CDR3: CASRVDRAETQYF. CDR3 nucleotides: TGCGCCAGCAGGGTAGACAGGGCAGAGACCCAGTACTTC.

The J gene is TRBJ2-5, the V gene TRBV2; 7 positions agree with TRBD2. The J segment lost 4 bases and the V segment lost 11 bases, leaving 7 bases of the junction unmatched. This CDR3 has 12 amino acids. Germline CDR1 reads SNHLY; CDR2 reads FYNNEI. The CDR3 sequence: CAAGDLGETQYF. As DNA, the CDR3 is TGTGCCGCGGGAGACCTAGGAGAGACCCAGTACTTC.

Here the CDR3 reads CASTPDSYGNQPQHF. The CDR3 bases are TGTGCCAGCACACCCGACTCGTATGGCAATCAGCCCCAGCATTTT. The chain recombines TRBV19 with TRBJ1-5; D unresolved. V was shortened by 9 bases and J by 2 bases, with 17 bases between the two germline ends. The CDR3 runs to 15 residues. Germline CDR1 and CDR2: LNHDA and SQIVND (reference sequence). Full variable domain (missing parts from reference TRBV19 and TRBJ1-5): DGGITQSPKYLFRKEGQNVTLSCEQNLNHDAMYWYRQDPGQGLRLIYYSQIVNDFQKGDIAEGYSVSREKKESFPLTVTSAQKNPTAFYLCASTPDSYGNQPQHFGDGTRLSIL.

This sequence joins TRBV30 and TRBJ1-1; D is unclear. The V gene lost 4 bases and the J gene lost 0 bases, with 9 bases spanning the gap. Germline lookup yields CDR1 GTSNPN and CDR2 SVGIG (reference sequence). The CDR3 consists of 13 residues. DNA for the CDR3: TGTGCCTGGACAGGCCATATGAACACTGAAGCTTTCTTT. Translating it yields CAWTGHMNTEAFF.

The DNA of the CDR3 is TGTGCCAGTAGTCCTAGCACCAGGGAGCAGTTCTTC. Residues: CASSPSTREQFF. The chain uses TRBV19 and TRBJ2-1; a weak D match, TRBD2 (5 bases). This CDR3 contains 12 residues. V lost 5 bases and J lost 10, with 12 bases in between. In germline, CDR1 is LNHDA, CDR2 SQIVND (reference sequence).

This chain uses TRBV7-6 with TRBJ1-1; D gene uncertain. V was cut by 5 bases and J by 5 bases, with 9 bases left in between. Looked up from germline, CDR1 is SGHVS and CDR2 is FNYEAQ. The CDR3 has 12 residues. DNA for the CDR3: TGTGCCAGCAGCCCACTGGGTACTGAAGCTTTCTTT. It specifies CASSPLGTEAFF.

This sequence joins TRBV19 and TRBJ2-2; D not resolved. From germline, CDR1 is LNHDA and CDR2 SQIVND (reference sequence). Trimming shortened V by 6 bases and J by 4 bases, and 15 bases separated the two germline ends. The CDR3 totals 15 residues. The CDR3 here is CASSTSGRSTGELFF. CDR3 sequence (DNA): TGTGCCAGTAGCACCAGTGGGCGTAGCACCGGGGAGCTGTTTTTT.

The chain combines TRBV19 with TRBJ2-2; D tentatively fits TRBD1 or TRBD2 (5 bases each). This CDR3 is built from 15 residues. Germline loops: CDR1 LNHDA, CDR2 SQIVND (reference sequence). The ends were cut back, 3 bases at V and 2 bases at J, with 10 bases in the middle. The CDR3 loop is CASSIYRTNTGELFF. The DNA of the CDR3 is TGTGCCAGTAGTATCTACAGGACTAACACCGGGGAGCTGTTTTTT. Variable domain in full (rest from reference TRBV19 and TRBJ2-2): DGGITQSPKYLFRKEGQNVTLSCEQNLNHDAMYWYRQDPGQGLRLIYYSQIVNDFQKGDIAEGYSVSREKKESFPLTVTSAQKNPTAFYLCASSIYRTNTGELFFGEGSRLTVL.

The genes are TRBV9 and TRBJ1-2; 7 positions match TRBD1. The V gene's germline CDR1 is SGDLS and CDR2 YYNGEE. Trimming cost V 1 base and J 8 bases; bases outside gene matches: 8. The CDR3 loop spans 14 amino acids. The CDR3 nucleotides read TGTGCCAGCAGCGTACCAGGACAGGTTGGGGGCTACACCTTC. As protein: CASSVPGQVGGYTF. Supplemented by reference TRBV9 and TRBJ1-2, the full variable domain reads DSGVTQTPKHLITATGQRVTLRCSPRSGDLSVYWYQQSLDQGLQFLIQYYNGEERAKGNILERFSAQQFPDLHSELNLSSLELGDSALYFCASSVPGQVGGYTFGSGTRLTVV.

The CDR3 bases are TGTGCCAGCAGCCACCTGAGTTGGGATACGCAGTATTTT. Amino acids: CASSHLSWDTQYF. V and J are TRBV9 and TRBJ2-3, with no clear D. The CDR3 is made up of 13 amino acids. Germline V gene lookup returns CDR1 SGDLS and CDR2 YYNGEE. Trimming left V 4 bases short and J 6 bases short, with 12 bases between.

The chain joins TRBV11-2 to TRBJ2-7; D uncertain. This CDR3 contains 15 residues. Per germline, CDR1 SGHAT and CDR2 FQNNGV. Deletions cut 2 bases from V and 3 bases from J, with 14 bases between. CDR3 bases: TGTGCCAGCAGCTTAACGAACAGTATTAGCTACGAGCAGTACTTC. This codes for CASSLTNSISYEQYF.

The chain combines TRBV5-4 with TRBJ1-2; D remains unclear. The germline CDR1 and CDR2 sequences are SGHNT and YYREEE (reference sequence). The CDR3 runs 14 residues. The V and J ends lost 0 bases and 5 bases respectively, with 11 bases between them. CDR3 sequence reads: CASSLGSGWYGYTF. The DNA for the CDR3 is TGTGCCAGCAGCTTGGGATCGGGGTGGTATGGCTACACCTTC.

J is TRBJ2-1 and V is TRBV7-7, with D maybe TRBD2 (5 bases). CDR1 is SSHAT, CDR2 FNYEAQ, per germline (reference sequence). Deletions cut 1 base from V and 5 bases from J, with 12 bases between. CDR3 size: 15 residues. CDR3 nucleotide sequence: TGTGCCAGCAGCTTAGGGATAGCGATACACAATGAGCAGTTCTTC. Translating gives CASSLGIAIHNEQFF.

This chain connects TRBV5-6 to TRBJ2-7, with no clear D. Germline lookup yields CDR1 SGHDT and CDR2 YYEEEE. The CDR3 consists of 11 residues. V lost 3 bases to trimming and J lost 0 bases, with 1 base between them. The CDR3 protein is CASSYSYEQYF. CDR3 DNA: TGTGCCAGCAGCTACTCCTACGAGCAGTACTTC.

The V call is TRBV10-3, the J call TRBJ1-2; a possible D gene is TRBD1 (5 bases). CDR1 is ENHRY and CDR2 is SYGVKD in the germline V gene. The CDR3 is 12 residues long. V lost 5 bases, J lost 6 bases, and 10 bases lay in between. CDR3 loop: CAISLGDDGYTF. CDR3 nucleotide sequence: TGTGCCATCAGTTTAGGGGACGATGGCTACACCTTC.

The J gene is TRBJ2-1, the V gene TRBV9; D may correspond to TRBD1 or TRBD2 (6 bases each). The CDR3 is 15 residues long. Trimming stripped 3 bases from V and 0 bases from J, with 10 bases between. Germline CDR1 reads SGDLS; CDR2 reads YYNGEE. CDR3: CASSAGGYSYNEQFF. The DNA of the CDR3 is TGTGCCAGCAGCGCCGGGGGCTACTCCTACAATGAGCAGTTCTTC. Full variable domain (missing parts from reference TRBV9 and TRBJ2-1): DSGVTQTPKHLITATGQRVTLRCSPRSGDLSVYWYQQSLDQGLQFLIQYYNGEERAKGNILERFSAQQFPDLHSELNLSSLELGDSALYFCASSAGGYSYNEQFFGPGTRLTVL.

The genes are TRBV5-1 and TRBJ1-2; D is undetermined. V gave up 4 bases and J gave up 0 bases, with 16 bases separating them. Germline CDR1 SGHRS, CDR2 YFSETQ. The CDR3 contains 16 residues. Here the CDR3 DNA reads TGCGCCAGCAGCCGGGGAATCGGACCCGCTAACTATGGCTACACCTTC. This sequence encodes CASSRGIGPANYGYTF. Together with reference TRBV5-1 and TRBJ1-2, the CDR3 gives the full variable domain: KAGVTQTPRYLIKTRGQQVTLSCSPISGHRSVSWYQQTPGQGLQFLFEYFSETQRNKGNFPGRFSGRQFSNSRSEMNVSTLELGDSALYLCASSRGIGPANYGYTFGSGTRLTVV.

The chain couples TRBV30 to TRBJ2-1; tentatively, D is TRBD1 (6 bases). CDR1 and CDR2 (germline): GTSNPN, SVGIG (reference sequence). The length of the CDR3 is 16 residues. Deletions cut 2 bases from V and 2 bases from J, with 16 bases between. CDR3 bases: TGTGCCTGGAGTTGGCGACAGGCCCTAACCTACAATGAGCAGTTCTTC. Translated: CAWSWRQALTYNEQFF. The full variable domain, in which reference TRBV30 and TRBJ2-1 provide the parts outside the CDR3, is SQTIHQWPATLVQPVGSPLSLECTVEGTSNPNLYWYRQAAGRGLQLLFYSVGIGQISSEVPQNLSASRPQDRQFILSSKKLLLSDSGFYLCAWSWRQALTYNEQFFGPGTRLTVL.

CDR3 protein: CASSPRVKAGELFF. The CDR3 DNA reads as TGTGCCAGTAGTCCTAGGGTAAAAGCCGGGGAGCTGTTTTTT. J is TRBJ2-2 and V is TRBV19; no reliable D call. The CDR3 consists of 14 residues. V lost 5 bases and J lost 6, with 13 bases in between. Germline CDR1 reads LNHDA; CDR2 reads SQIVND (reference sequence).